This entry lists 13 T cell receptor beta chains sequenced from one sample in a study of cytomegalovirus exposure and HLA in healthy donors. The PCR made use of 60 Vbeta and 13 Jbeta primers. Clones were sequenced by immunoSEQ multiplex PCR, and TCRdb holds only the in-frame ones, with some missing. The top ten hold around 3% of the sample, which has under 200,000 clones, 68% seen once. Source material: PBMCs. The receptors here all came from a woman in her thirties or forties in good health and CMV-seropositive.

This clone was counted only a few times. V is TRBV5-1 and J is TRBJ1-4; possible D gene TRBD1, 5 bases. Germline CDR1 and CDR2: SGHRS and YFSETQ. V shed 4 bases and J shed 1 base, with 14 bases lying between them. CDR3 length equals 16 residues. CDR3 sequence: CASSPDGGGTNEKLFF. CDR3 bases: TGCGCCAGCAGCCCGGACGGGGGGGGAACTAATGAAAAACTGTTTTTT.

This clone has only a few counts. The rearrangement links TRBV7-9 to TRBJ2-7, with 9 bases aligning to TRBD1. V was pared by 3 bases and J by 7 bases, with 10 bases of the junction left unmatched. Germline V gene data show CDR1 as SEHNR and CDR2 as FQNEAQ (reference sequence). The CDR3 loop spans 15 amino acids. CDR3 in DNA: TGTGCCAGCAGCTTCCTGGACAGGGGCCTTGTGGAGCAGTACTTC. Its protein is CASSFLDRGLVEQYF.

The chain recombines TRBV5-1 with TRBJ1-6; D not resolved. Trimming stripped 7 bases from V and 10 bases from J, with 18 bases between. This CDR3 region has 14 residues. Germline CDR1 reads SGHRS; CDR2 reads YFSETQ. The CDR3 DNA follows: TGCGCCAGCGCTTTCGAGGGCTTAGACTCACCCCTCCACTTT. Translating gives CASAFEGLDSPLHF.

J is TRBJ2-7 and V is TRBV5-6; no firm D call. The V and J ends lost 3 bases and 3 bases respectively, with 10 bases between them. CDR1 SGHDT and CDR2 YYEEEE come from the germline V gene. The CDR3 has 13 amino acids. This CDR3 is CASSSTLRYEQYF. DNA of the CDR3: TGTGCCAGCAGCTCAACTTTGCGCTACGAGCAGTACTTC.

The chain links TRBV5-1 to TRBJ2-1, with 16 nucleotides matching TRBD2. Unmatched junction bases numbered 4, after V lost 3 bases and J lost 4 bases. Germline V CDR1 and CDR2: SGHRS, YFSETQ. The CDR3 has 17 residues. The CDR3 spells CASSSGLAGGRYNEQFF. The CDR3 DNA follows: TGCGCCAGCAGCTCGGGACTAGCGGGGGGGAGGTACAATGAGCAGTTCTTC.

J is TRBJ2-2 and V is TRBV4-3; 14 nucleotides line up with TRBD2. The V and J ends lost 1 base and 2 bases, in that order; junction bases with no gene match: 6. Germline CDR1 reads LGHNA; CDR2 reads YSLEER. The length of the CDR3 is 19 residues. CDR3 nucleotide sequence: TGCGCCAGCAGCCAAGGACTAGCGGGAGGGCGGGTCAACACCGGGGAGCTGTTTTTT. Amino acids: CASSQGLAGGRVNTGELFF.

The genes are TRBV13 and TRBJ1-1; 9 bases are a match to TRBD1. Looked up from germline, CDR1 is PRHDT and CDR2 is FYEKMQ (reference sequence). J gave up 7 bases and V 5 bases, and 11 bases lay outside the gene matches. The CDR3 loop spans 15 amino acids. The CDR3 reads CASSVGQGGLSEAFF. As DNA, the CDR3 is TGTGCCAGCAGCGTGGGACAGGGAGGTCTGAGTGAAGCTTTCTTT.

This chain uses TRBV6-6 with TRBJ1-2, with TRBD1 matching 7 bases. The CDR3 consists of 13 residues. V gave up 2 bases and J gave up 5 bases; unmatched junction bases: 2. CDR1 and CDR2 from the germline V gene are MNHNY and SVGAGI (reference sequence). The CDR3: CASSYEGAYGYTF. CDR3 DNA: TGTGCCAGCAGTTACGAGGGGGCTTATGGCTACACCTTC.

The CDR3 is CASSLARSGPDGNTIYF. Written as DNA, the CDR3 is TGTGCCAGCAGCTTGGCCCGGAGCGGACCGGATGGAAACACCATATATTTT. J is TRBJ1-3 and V is TRBV5-4; no firm D call. V was trimmed by 0 bases and J by 3 bases, leaving 16 bases between them. The CDR3 is 17 amino acids. Germline CDR1 is SGHNT and CDR2 is YYREEE (reference sequence). Full variable domain (outside the CDR3, taken from reference TRBV5-4 and TRBJ1-3): ETGVTQSPTHLIKTRGQQVTLRCSSQSGHNTVSWYQQALGQGPQFIFQYYREEENGRGNFPPRFSGLQFPNYSSELNVNALELDDSALYLCASSLARSGPDGNTIYFGEGSWLTVV.

This clone turned up a few times. The chain is built from TRBV19 and TRBJ1-2; D is possibly TRBD1 (5 bases). Per the germline V gene, CDR1 is LNHDA and CDR2 is SQIVND (reference sequence). The V end lost 5 bases, the J end lost 4 bases, and 11 bases lay between the germline ends. The CDR3 length is 13 residues. Written as DNA, the CDR3 is TGTGCCAGTAGTTCGGGGGTTGGCTATGGCTACACCTTC. Encoded protein: CASSSGVGYGYTF.

This rearrangement joins TRBV7-2 to TRBJ1-4; tentative D call: TRBD1 (6 bases). The CDR3 covers 15 residues. Trimming took off 5 bases at V and 1 base at J, with 11 bases between the two ends. Per germline, CDR1 SGHTA and CDR2 FQGNSA. The CDR3 sequence is CASSPRTVTNEKLFF. In DNA, the CDR3 is TGTGCCAGCAGCCCAAGGACAGTAACTAATGAAAAACTGTTTTTT.

This chain links TRBV5-8 with TRBJ1-1; 8 positions agree with TRBD1. Germline V gene lookup returns CDR1 SGHTS and CDR2 YDEGEE. Trimming cost V 0 bases and J 5 bases; bases outside gene matches: 3. The CDR3 has 14 amino acids. As DNA, the CDR3 is TGTGCCAGCAGCTTGGACAGGGGGAGGACTGAAGCTTTCTTT. It is translated as CASSLDRGRTEAFF.

This clone showed up just a few times. The chain is built from TRBV7-2 and TRBJ1-5; D is uncertain. The CDR3 totals 15 residues. V was shortened by 2 bases and J by 0 bases, with 8 bases between the two germline ends. The germline V gene has CDR1 SGHTA and CDR2 FQGNSA. CDR3 in DNA: TGTGCCAGCAGCTTATCGGGAGGTAGCAATCAGCCCCAGCATTTT. It encodes CASSLSGGSNQPQHF. Supplemented by reference TRBV7-2 and TRBJ1-5, the full variable domain reads GAGVSQSPSNKVTEKGKDVELRCDPISGHTALYWYRQSLGQGLEFLIYFQGNSAPDKSGLPSDRFSAERTGGSVSTLTIQRTQQEDSAVYLCASSLSGGSNQPQHFGDGTRLSIL.